Following are 26 T cell receptor beta chains from one sample sequenced in a study of T cell repertoires in cytomegalovirus infection. MiXCR was run by TCRdb on the reads, yielding one entry per CDR3 protein. The data show roughly 80,000 distinct CDR3 sequences, around 25% seen once. These receptors' targets are unknown. Sequences were derived from CD8+ T cells from cultured PBMCs, sampled from culture after CMV antigen stimulation. These receptors were obtained from a human donor in good health (CMV status not recorded). Some clones in this sample may be carry-over from other donors' samples.

This clonotype was seen many times. V usage is TRBV4-3 and J usage is TRBJ2-1, with D maybe TRBD2 (6 bases). Germline lookup yields CDR1 LGHNA and CDR2 YSLEER. Trimming removed 1 base at V and 3 bases at J, with 10 bases between. CDR3 length: 15 amino acids. This CDR3 reads CASSQAGAGYNEQFF. Written as DNA, the CDR3 is TGCGCCAGCAGCCAAGCGGGAGCGGGCTACAATGAGCAGTTCTTC.

This clonotype has a count of ten or more. This chain joins TRBV7-9 and TRBJ2-7; the match to TRBD1 covers 12 bases. Trimming cost V 8 bases and J 5 bases; bases outside gene matches: 7. The CDR3 has 14 residues. Germline CDR1 is SEHNR and CDR2 is FQNEAQ (reference sequence). The CDR3 is CASQSGTGGHEQYF. The CDR3 nucleotides are TGTGCCAGCCAATCCGGGACAGGGGGCCACGAGCAGTACTTC.

This clonotype turned up a few times. The V and J genes are TRBV27 and TRBJ2-1; TRBD2 aligns across 8 bases. V dropped 3 bases and J dropped 9; count of bases not matched to a gene: 16. The CDR3 contains 17 residues. Looked up from germline, CDR1 is MNHEY and CDR2 is SMNVEV (reference sequence). CDR3 sequence (DNA): TGTGCCAGCAGTTTGGTAGCGGGATCCATACTCAGGGGTGAGCAGTTCTTC. Amino acid sequence: CASSLVAGSILRGEQFF.

The rearrangement joins TRBV9 to TRBJ2-6; the D call may be TRBD1 or TRBD2 (5 bases each). Germline V gene data show CDR1 as SGDLS and CDR2 as YYNGEE. The V and J ends lost 0 bases and 11 bases respectively, with 15 bases between them. The CDR3 consists of 15 residues. Here the CDR3 DNA reads TGTGCCAGCAGCGTAGTGGGACCGCCTGGGGACGTCCTGACTTTC. Translation: CASSVVGPPGDVLTF. The whole variable domain, remainder taken from reference TRBV9 and TRBJ2-6, is DSGVTQTPKHLITATGQRVTLRCSPRSGDLSVYWYQQSLDQGLQFLIQYYNGEERAKGNILERFSAQQFPDLHSELNLSSLELGDSALYFCASSVVGPPGDVLTFGAGSRLTVL.

This clonotype was seen at least ten times. This chain connects TRBV12-3 or TRBV12-4 to TRBJ1-1; 10 bases fit TRBD1. After removal of 5 bases from V and 8 bases from J, the junction contained 17 bases not matched to a gene. This CDR3 has 17 residues. The CDR3 region has the DNA TGTGCCAGCAGTCCCATCCGGGACAGGGGACCGATTTGGGAAGCTTTCTTT. It encodes CASSPIRDRGPIWEAFF.

In its sample, this clonotype was seen many times. The rearrangement uses TRBV7-2 and TRBJ1-1, with D possibly TRBD1 on 5 matching bases. Germline V lookup: CDR1 SGHTA, CDR2 FQGNSA. CDR3 length: 13 residues. The V gene lost 1 base and the J gene lost 10 bases, with 13 bases spanning the gap. The CDR3 DNA reads TGTGCCAGCAGCTTAGGTGGGGATAGGGGAGCTTTCTTT. It yields the protein CASSLGGDRGAFF.

This clonotype has a handful of counts. The chain recombines TRBV28 with TRBJ2-3; D remains ambiguous. This CDR3 region has 15 residues. V was trimmed by 2 bases and J by 1 base, leaving 10 bases between them. CDR1 and CDR2 from the germline V gene are MDHEN and SYDVKM. The CDR3: CASSLGDRRTDTQYF. DNA for the CDR3: TGTGCCAGCAGTTTAGGCGACCGCCGCACAGATACGCAGTATTTT. The whole variable domain, filled in from reference TRBV28 and TRBJ2-3, reads DVKVTQSSRYLVKRTGEKVFLECVQDMDHENMFWYRQDPGLGLRLIYFSYDVKMKEKGDIPEGYSVSREKKERFSLILESASTNQTSMYLCASSLGDRRTDTQYFGPGTRLTVL.

This sequence joins TRBV20-1 and TRBJ2-7, with 9 bases aligning to TRBD1. Trimming removed 2 bases from V and 4 bases from J; junction bases left unmatched: 9. CDR3 size: 15 residues. CDR1 is DFQATT, CDR2 SNEGSKA, per germline (reference sequence). DNA for the CDR3: TGCAGTGCTAGACCGAGGACAGGGGAACCTTACGAGCAGTACTTC. It yields the protein CSARPRTGEPYEQYF.

V and J are TRBV11-2 and TRBJ2-7; the match to TRBD2 covers 14 bases. J gave up 1 base and V 3 bases, and 5 bases lay outside the gene matches. Germline V gene data show CDR1 as SGHAT and CDR2 as FQNNGV. The CDR3 extends over 17 amino acids. This CDR3 is CASSLWGLAGVSYEQYF. In DNA form, the CDR3 reads TGTGCCAGCAGCTTGTGGGGACTAGCGGGAGTGTCCTACGAGCAGTACTTC.

This rearrangement joins TRBV7-9 to TRBJ2-3, with D unclear. CDR1 and CDR2 from the germline V gene are SEHNR and FQNEAQ (reference sequence). Deletions cut 1 base from V and 3 bases from J, with 8 bases between. This CDR3 has 14 residues. This chain's CDR3 is CASSLDGWTDTQYF. DNA for the CDR3: TGTGCCAGCAGCTTAGACGGGTGGACAGATACGCAGTATTTT.

There are many counts of this clonotype. The chain combines TRBV6-5 with TRBJ2-1, with D perhaps matching TRBD1 (5 bases). Trimming left V 7 bases short and J 3 bases short, with 13 bases between. The CDR3 contains 14 residues. The germline V gene encodes CDR1 MNHEY and CDR2 SVGAGI. Here the CDR3 reads CASNPSDIYNEQFF. CDR3 coding DNA: TGTGCCAGCAATCCCTCGGACATCTACAATGAGCAGTTCTTC.

This clonotype was seen at least ten times. V gene TRBV7-6 combines with J gene TRBJ2-1, with 12 bases matching TRBD2. The trim removed 3 bases at V and 6 bases at J, leaving 3 bases unmatched. The CDR3 spans 15 residues. Germline V CDR1 and CDR2: SGHVS, FNYEAQ. CDR3 region: CASSFSSGGANEQFF. For the CDR3, the DNA is TGTGCCAGCAGCTTTTCTAGCGGGGGGGCCAATGAGCAGTTCTTC.

The V call is TRBV12-3 or TRBV12-4, the J call TRBJ1-1; D perhaps matches TRBD1 (5 bases). Trimming took 3 bases from V and 3 from J, leaving 14 bases between them. The CDR3 totals 15 residues. CDR3 nucleotides: TGTGCCAGCAGTTTCGTAGGTTTAGGGGACACTGAAGCTTTCTTT. Its protein product is CASSFVGLGDTEAFF.

The rearrangement links TRBV4-3 to TRBJ1-2; perhaps TRBD1 as D (5 bases). V shed 4 bases and J shed 8 bases, with 20 bases lying between them. Germline assignment: CDR1 LGHNA and CDR2 YSLEER. The CDR3 loop spans 15 amino acids. The CDR3 protein is CASSPSKGTQAGYTF. CDR3 coding DNA: TGCGCCAGCAGCCCTAGTAAGGGGACTCAAGCAGGCTACACCTTC.

This sequence joins TRBV7-9 and TRBJ2-3, with D unresolved. The CDR3 length is 13 residues. Germline assignment: CDR1 SEHNR and CDR2 FQNEAQ (reference sequence). V was cut by 4 bases and J by 2 bases, with 7 bases left in between. In DNA form, the CDR3 reads TGTGCCAGCAGCTCCATTCCCACAGATACGCAGTATTTT. Translating it yields CASSSIPTDTQYF.

The chain has TRBV5-1 and TRBJ2-7; 10 nucleotides match TRBD2. The V gene end was trimmed by 4 bases and the J gene end by 7 bases; junction bases not matched to a gene: 8. The CDR3 is 14 residues long. Germline CDR1 SGHRS, CDR2 YFSETQ. CDR3 sequence reads: CASSEAGGPVEQYF. The CDR3, as DNA: TGCGCCAGCAGCGAAGCGGGAGGGCCGGTTGAGCAGTACTTC.

The CDR3 bases are TGTGCCAGCAGCTTTATCCTCAATGAGCAGTTCTTC. This translates into CASSFILNEQFF. V is TRBV11-2 and J is TRBJ2-1, with D unresolved. V lost 3 bases, J lost 6 bases, and 6 bases lay in between. The CDR3 runs 12 residues. The germline V gene has CDR1 SGHAT and CDR2 FQNNGV.

This clonotype was observed at least ten times. This sequence joins TRBV7-8 and TRBJ2-7; possibly TRBD2 for D (7 bases). Germline loops: CDR1 SGHVS, CDR2 FQNEAQ. This CDR3 spans 16 amino acids. V shed 5 bases and J shed 1 base, with 18 bases lying between them. CDR3 coding DNA: TGTGCCAGCAGCCCCGGAGGGGGGGAGGCTTCCTACGAGCAGTACTTC. This translates into CASSPGGGEASYEQYF.

This clonotype was counted ten times or more. This chain links TRBV7-2 with TRBJ2-1, with 8 bases that match TRBD2. V was pared by 1 base and J by 5 bases, with 4 bases of the junction left unmatched. Per the germline V gene, CDR1 is SGHTA and CDR2 is FQGNSA. The CDR3 runs 15 residues. CDR3: CASSLDSGLDNEQFF. The CDR3 nucleotides are TGTGCCAGCAGCTTAGATTCGGGACTAGACAATGAGCAGTTCTTC.

This clonotype was counted only a few times. The genes are TRBV27 and TRBJ1-5; D remains unclear. V lost 3 bases, J lost 6 bases, and 9 bases lay in between. This CDR3 contains 13 residues. CDR1 and CDR2 from the germline V gene are MNHEY and SMNVEV (reference sequence). As DNA, the CDR3 is TGTGCCAGCAGTTTCACGGCCGGTCAGCCCCAGCATTTT. The encoded protein is CASSFTAGQPQHF.

The chain has TRBV9 and TRBJ1-5, with D possibly TRBD1 on 6 matching bases. This CDR3 contains 15 residues. Between the trimmed V and J ends, which lost 4 bases and 0 bases, there was a span of 11 bases. Germline V gene data show CDR1 as SGDLS and CDR2 as YYNGEE. CDR3 loop: CASSYTGSSNQPQHF. The DNA of the CDR3 is TGTGCCAGCAGCTATACAGGGTCTAGCAATCAGCCCCAGCATTTT.

V and J are TRBV2 and TRBJ1-4, with TRBD1 matching over 8 bases. Germline V lookup: CDR1 SNHLY, CDR2 FYNNEI. Trimming at V came to 3 bases and at J to 6 bases, leaving 6 bases not matched to a gene. CDR3 length: 15 amino acids. DNA for the CDR3: TGTGCCAGCAGTGACCCCGGGACAGGTCATGAAAAACTGTTTTTT. This translates into CASSDPGTGHEKLFF.

This chain joins TRBV19 and TRBJ1-6; perhaps TRBD1 as D (6 bases). Trimming cost V 3 bases and J 14 bases, with 14 bases left between them. The germline CDR1 and CDR2 sequences are LNHDA and SQIVND (reference sequence). The CDR3 contains 13 residues. The CDR3 sequence is CASSIGPNRALHF. The CDR3 nucleotides are TGTGCCAGTAGTATCGGGCCCAACAGGGCCCTCCACTTT.

V and J are TRBV4-3 and TRBJ1-1; the D gene is possibly TRBD1 (5 bases). Germline-derived CDR1 and CDR2 are LGHNA and YSLEER. The CDR3 has 17 residues. Trimming stripped 4 bases from V and 5 bases from J, with 23 bases between. The CDR3 DNA reads as TGCGCCAGCAGCCTCGAGGAGAGGGGTATGAGTTATACTGAAGCTTTCTTT. Protein sequence: CASSLEERGMSYTEAFF.

This clonotype was found a few times. This chain connects TRBV27 to TRBJ2-7; TRBD1 matches 8 bases. The germline V gene encodes CDR1 MNHEY and CDR2 SMNVEV (reference sequence). The ends lost 6 bases at V and 2 bases at J; junction bases unmatched: 9. This CDR3 region has 15 residues. The chain's CDR3 is CASSMDRDAPYEQYF. The CDR3 nucleotides read TGTGCCAGCAGCATGGACAGGGATGCCCCCTACGAGCAGTACTTC.

The V and J genes are TRBV18 and TRBJ2-7; no definite D call. CDR3 length: 14 residues. Germline V gene data show CDR1 as KGHSH and CDR2 as LQKENI. Trimming took 4 bases from V and 1 from J, leaving 11 bases between them. CDR3 in amino acids: CASSRDDNSYEQYF. CDR3 DNA: TGTGCCAGCTCACGAGACGACAATTCCTACGAGCAGTACTTC.